The T cell receptor (beta chain) described here comes from a study of blood T cell repertoires in COVID-19. Sequenced by immunoSEQ multiplex PCR; TCRdb stores in-frame clones only, minus some. The sample includes almost 80,000 clones, about nine tenths of them seen just once. The germline V and J ends were trimmed by 4 bases and 6 bases, with 12 bases remaining between them. CDR3 size: 14 residues. The V gene's germline CDR1 is MDHEN and CDR2 SYDVKM. As regards this clone: The identical CDR3 is also encoded by other nucleotide sequences in the sample.

Sample: peripheral blood. J is TRBJ2-2 and V is TRBV28; D possibly corresponds to TRBD2 (5 bases). The sequence was collected from a woman aged 80 or over with acute or convalescent COVID-19. Here the CDR3 reads CASSSSLEAGELFF. The CDR3 DNA follows: TGTGCCAGCAGTTCGTCCCTGGAGGCCGGGGAGCTGTTTTTT.